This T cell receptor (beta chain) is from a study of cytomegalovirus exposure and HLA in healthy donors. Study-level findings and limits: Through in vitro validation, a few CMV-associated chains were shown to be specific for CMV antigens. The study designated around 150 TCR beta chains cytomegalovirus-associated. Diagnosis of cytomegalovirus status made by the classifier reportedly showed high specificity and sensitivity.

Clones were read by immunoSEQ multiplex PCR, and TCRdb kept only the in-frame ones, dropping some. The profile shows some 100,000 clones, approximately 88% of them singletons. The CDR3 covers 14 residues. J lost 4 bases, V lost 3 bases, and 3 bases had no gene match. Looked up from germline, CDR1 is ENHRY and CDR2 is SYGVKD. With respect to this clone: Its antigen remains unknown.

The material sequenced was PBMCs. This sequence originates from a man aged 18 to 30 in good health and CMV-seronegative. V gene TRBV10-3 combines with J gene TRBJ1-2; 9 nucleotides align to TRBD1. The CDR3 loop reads CAISDLGQGYGYTF. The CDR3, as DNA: TGTGCCATCAGTGACCTGGGACAGGGCTATGGCTACACCTTC.